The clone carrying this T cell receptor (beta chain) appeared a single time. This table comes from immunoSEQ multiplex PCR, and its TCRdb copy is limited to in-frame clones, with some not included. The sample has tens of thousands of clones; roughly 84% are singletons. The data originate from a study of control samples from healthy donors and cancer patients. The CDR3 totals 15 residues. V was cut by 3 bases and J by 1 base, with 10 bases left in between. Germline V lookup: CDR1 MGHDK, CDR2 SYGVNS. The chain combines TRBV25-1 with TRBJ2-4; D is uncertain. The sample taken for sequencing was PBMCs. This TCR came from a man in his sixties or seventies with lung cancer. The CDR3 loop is CASSDQIRAKNIQYF. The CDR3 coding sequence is TGTGCCAGCAGTGATCAGATCCGCGCCAAAAACATTCAGTACTTC.